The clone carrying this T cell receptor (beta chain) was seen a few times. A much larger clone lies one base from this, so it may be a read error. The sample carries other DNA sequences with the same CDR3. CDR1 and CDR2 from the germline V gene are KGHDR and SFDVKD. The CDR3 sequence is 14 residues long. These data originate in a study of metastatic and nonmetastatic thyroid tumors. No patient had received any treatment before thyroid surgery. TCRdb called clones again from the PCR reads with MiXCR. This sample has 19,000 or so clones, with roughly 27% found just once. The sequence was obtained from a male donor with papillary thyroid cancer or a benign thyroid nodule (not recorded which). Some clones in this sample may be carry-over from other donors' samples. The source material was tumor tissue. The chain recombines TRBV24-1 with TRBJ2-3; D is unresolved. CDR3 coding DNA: TGTGCCACCAGTGTAGATGGAGCCACAGATACTCAGTATTTT. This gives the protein CATSVDGATDTQYF.